The 22 T cell receptor beta chains given below trace back to one sample, sequenced in a study of shared clonotypes between healthy human individuals. Sequencing was performed with immunoSEQ multiplex PCR; in TCRdb, only in-frame clones are kept and a portion is missing. The table lists millions of clones, approximately 90% of them singletons. Sample: naive CD4+ T cells sorted from blood. Noted subset: CD45RA+ positively selected. The receptors derive from a young man in good health.

J is TRBJ1-6 and V is TRBV10-1; no reliable D call. Germline V gene sequence: CDR1 WNHNN, CDR2 SYGVQD (reference sequence). Trimming took 2 bases from V and 7 from J, leaving 6 bases between them. This CDR3 has 13 residues. The CDR3 bases are TGCGCCAGCAGTGAGCTCCTGAATTCACCCCTCCACTTT. Translated, it gives CASSELLNSPLHF.

This clone was recorded once. The J gene is TRBJ2-3, the V gene TRBV10-3, with TRBD2 matching 13 bases. The CDR3 length is 15 residues. Germline CDR1 and CDR2: ENHRY and SYGVKD. V dropped 7 bases and J dropped 4; count of bases not matched to a gene: 5. CDR3 DNA: TGTGCCATCAATCACGGACTAGCGGGAGCAGATACGCAGTATTTT. Its translation: CAINHGLAGADTQYF.

This chain connects TRBV5-1 to TRBJ2-2; 8 bases are a match to TRBD1. This CDR3 region has 15 residues. With V trimmed by 4 bases and J by 5 bases, 7 bases remained unmatched. CDR1 SGHRS and CDR2 YFSETQ come from the germline V gene. CDR3 loop: CASSPDRVRTGELFF. CDR3 coding DNA: TGCGCCAGCAGCCCGGACAGGGTGCGGACCGGGGAGCTGTTTTTT.

The V call is TRBV5-6, the J call TRBJ2-7, with TRBD1 matching 10 bases. The CDR3 loop spans 16 amino acids. The germline V gene has CDR1 SGHDT and CDR2 YYEEEE. The ends lost 3 bases at V and 2 bases at J; junction bases unmatched: 8. The CDR3 DNA reads as TGTGCCAGCAGCTGGGGAGGGGACAGGGGAACCTACGAGCAGTACTTC. It yields the protein CASSWGGDRGTYEQYF. The full variable domain, with the rest looked up from reference TRBV5-6 and TRBJ2-7, is DAGVTQSPTHLIKTRGQQVTLRCSPKSGHDTVSWYQQALGQGPQFIFQYYEEEERQRGNFPDRFSGHQFPNYSSELNVNALLLGDSALYLCASSWGGDRGTYEQYFGPGTRLTVT.

This rearrangement joins TRBV25-1 to TRBJ2-7, with TRBD1 matching 10 bases. The CDR3 spans 14 residues. V shed 7 bases, J shed 2 bases, and the junction held 5 bases outside the gene matches. CDR1 and CDR2 (germline): MGHDK, SYGVNS. The CDR3 loop is CASNPGTGAYEQYF. The CDR3 bases are TGTGCCAGCAACCCGGGGACAGGGGCCTACGAGCAGTACTTC.

The rearrangement joins TRBV6-5 to TRBJ2-7; 8 bases are a match to TRBD1. Germline assignment: CDR1 MNHEY and CDR2 SVGAGI. The CDR3 is made up of 13 amino acids. The V gene end was trimmed by 8 bases and the J gene end by 4 bases; junction bases not matched to a gene: 7. CDR3: CASGQGSEYEQYF. Written as DNA, the CDR3 is TGTGCCAGCGGACAGGGAAGCGAATACGAGCAGTACTTC.

CDR3 DNA: TGTGCCAGCAGTTACGCTGGGGGGAAATATGGCTACACCTTC. The encoded protein is CASSYAGGKYGYTF. J is TRBJ1-2 and V is TRBV6-5, with a possible D match to TRBD1 (5 bases). The CDR3 extends over 14 amino acids. V lost 2 bases and J 5 bases, leaving 12 bases between the germline ends. From germline, CDR1 is MNHEY and CDR2 SVGAGI.

About this clone: At the DNA level, this CDR3 is encoded by other sequences in the same sample as well. The rearrangement links TRBV11-2 to TRBJ2-7; TRBD2 aligns across 10 bases. V was pared by 2 bases and J by 1 base, with 2 bases of the junction left unmatched. The germline gives CDR1 SGHAT, CDR2 FQNNGV. The CDR3 is 15 amino acids. This CDR3 is CASSLSSGSSYEQYF. CDR3 bases: TGTGCCAGCAGCTTATCTAGCGGGAGTTCCTACGAGCAGTACTTC.

This rearrangement joins TRBV5-8 to TRBJ2-7; maybe TRBD2 (5 bases). Trimming shortened V by 4 bases and J by 6 bases, and 11 bases separated the two germline ends. CDR1 and CDR2 from the germline V gene are SGHTS and YDEGEE. The CDR3 has 12 residues. The CDR3 region has the DNA TGTGCCAGCAGCCGGGGAAATTCCGAGCAGTACTTC. Translating it yields CASSRGNSEQYF.

The chain combines TRBV5-1 with TRBJ2-7; 11 bases fit TRBD2. The CDR3 length is 16 residues. V lost 2 bases to trimming and J lost 3 bases; unmatched junction nucleotides: 7. CDR1 is SGHRS and CDR2 is YFSETQ in the germline V gene. The CDR3 loop is CASSLLAGESLYEQYF. The CDR3 DNA reads TGCGCCAGCAGCTTACTAGCGGGGGAGTCGCTCTACGAGCAGTACTTC.

The chain has TRBV29-1 and TRBJ2-7; D uncertain. Germline CDR1 and CDR2: SQVTM and ANQGSEA. The CDR3 has 12 amino acids. V was clipped by 4 bases and J by 2 bases, with 9 bases between them. CDR3 nucleotide sequence: TGCAGCGTTGCAGACGGAGCCTACGAGCAGTACTTC. Translation gives CSVADGAYEQYF.

The chain uses TRBV5-1 and TRBJ2-3, with TRBD2 as a possible D gene (6 bases). The V end was cut by 0 bases, the J end by 3 bases, with 14 bases between. The CDR3 is 16 amino acids. CDR1 is SGHRS and CDR2 is YFSETQ in the germline V gene. The chain's CDR3 is CASSLAPSGGTDTQYF. Written as DNA, the CDR3 is TGCGCCAGCAGCTTGGCCCCCAGTGGGGGGACAGATACGCAGTATTTT.

Regarding this clone: The junction departs from germline at one end; a sequencing error may be responsible. J is TRBJ2-3 and V is TRBV7-7, with TRBD1 matching 9 bases. CDR3 length: 15 amino acids. Germline V CDR1 and CDR2: SSHAT, FNYEAQ (reference sequence). CDR3 nucleotides: TGTGCTAGCAGCCGGACAGGGGCCGCGACAGATACGCAGTATTTT. This translates into CASSRTGAATDTQYF.

The genes are TRBV18 and TRBJ2-1; a possible D gene is TRBD1 (5 bases). The CDR3 sequence is 14 residues long. V gave up 0 bases and J gave up 10 bases, with 13 bases separating them. From germline, CDR1 is KGHSH and CDR2 LQKENI. CDR3 protein: CASSPPQANREQFF. For the CDR3, the DNA is TGTGCCAGCTCACCACCTCAGGCTAACAGGGAGCAGTTCTTC.

The V gene is TRBV29-1, the J gene TRBJ1-1; D perhaps matches TRBD1 (5 bases). V was clipped by 7 bases and J by 5 bases, with 14 bases between them. The germline V gene encodes CDR1 SQVTM and CDR2 ANQGSEA. The CDR3 contains 12 residues. The CDR3 DNA follows: TGCAGCGCCCGGTTCGGGGGGACTGAAGCTTTCTTT. This codes for CSARFGGTEAFF.

This clone was seen a few times. The J gene is TRBJ1-6, the V gene TRBV2; 9 nucleotides match TRBD1. The CDR3 length is 15 residues. Germline loops: CDR1 SNHLY, CDR2 FYNNEI. V was clipped by 4 bases and J by 8 bases; unmatched bases: 6. The CDR3 DNA reads TGTGCCAGCAGTGGAGCGGGACAGGGCCATTCACCCCTCCACTTT. It translates to CASSGAGQGHSPLHF. Based on the CDR3 plus reference TRBV2 and TRBJ1-6, the full variable domain is EPEVTQTPSHQVTQMGQEVILRCVPISNHLYFYWYRQILGQKVEFLVSFYNNEISEKSEIFDDQFSVERPDGSNFTLKIRSTKLEDSAMYFCASSGAGQGHSPLHFGNGTRLTVT.

The rearrangement joins TRBV29-1 to TRBJ2-3; either TRBD1 or TRBD2 may fit D (5 bases each). Trimming pared 3 bases from V and 3 bases from J, leaving 10 bases between. Germline values: CDR1 SQVTM, CDR2 ANQGSEA. CDR3 length equals 13 residues. CDR3 nucleotide sequence: TGCAGCGTTGACGGGACGCTAACAGATACGCAGTATTTT. As protein: CSVDGTLTDTQYF.

The CDR3, as DNA: TGTGCCAGTAGTGAAAACACAGATACGCAGTATTTT. Translation: CASSENTDTQYF. The chain combines TRBV19 with TRBJ2-3; D is uncertain. The CDR3 has 12 residues. The V gene's germline CDR1 is LNHDA and CDR2 SQIVND (reference sequence). V shed 5 bases and J shed 2 bases, with 5 bases lying between them.

The chain has TRBV5-1 and TRBJ2-5; TRBD2 might be the D (6 bases). V lost 0 bases and J 4 bases, leaving 10 bases between the germline ends. This CDR3 region has 14 residues. Germline CDR1 is SGHRS and CDR2 is YFSETQ. Here the CDR3 reads CASSLAGTPETQYF. The CDR3 DNA reads as TGCGCCAGCAGCTTGGCCGGGACTCCAGAGACCCAGTACTTC.

The CDR3 DNA reads as TGTGCCAGCAGCTTAAGAGGTCCGGGGACTAGCGGGAGGGGAGATACGCAGTATTTT. Its translation is CASSLRGPGTSGRGDTQYF. This chain links TRBV7-2 with TRBJ2-3; 16 bases fit TRBD2. This CDR3 has 19 residues. Per the germline V gene, CDR1 is SGHTA and CDR2 is FQGNSA. V gave up 2 bases and J gave up 5 bases; unmatched junction bases: 10.

The rearrangement uses TRBV19 and TRBJ2-3; D is ambiguous. V shed 9 bases and J shed 3 bases, with 13 bases lying between them. The length of the CDR3 is 13 residues. CDR1 is LNHDA, CDR2 SQIVND, per germline (reference sequence). The CDR3 nucleotides read TGTGCCAGCCAAGGAGACCGTACAGATACGCAGTATTTT. Its translation is CASQGDRTDTQYF.

This chain joins TRBV15 and TRBJ2-1, with 10 bases identical to TRBD2. Germline assignment: CDR1 LNHNV and CDR2 YYDKDF (reference sequence). The CDR3 has 15 amino acids. V was pared by 4 bases and J by 4 bases, with 4 bases of the junction left unmatched. The CDR3 nucleotides are TGTGCCACCAGCATCAGGACTAGCGGATACAATGAGCAGTTCTTC. Protein: CATSIRTSGYNEQFF.